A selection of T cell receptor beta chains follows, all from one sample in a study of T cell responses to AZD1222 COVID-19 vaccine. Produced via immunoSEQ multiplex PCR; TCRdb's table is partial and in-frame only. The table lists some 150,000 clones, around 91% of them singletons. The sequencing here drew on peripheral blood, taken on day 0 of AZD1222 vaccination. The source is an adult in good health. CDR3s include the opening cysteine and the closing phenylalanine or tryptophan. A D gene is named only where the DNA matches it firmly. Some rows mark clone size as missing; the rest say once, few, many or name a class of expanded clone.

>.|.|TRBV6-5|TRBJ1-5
CASSSPGQPQHF
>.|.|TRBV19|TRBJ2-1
CASTQGPHNEQFF
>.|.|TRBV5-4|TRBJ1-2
CASSLDVNYGYTF
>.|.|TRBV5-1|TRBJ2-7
CASSLVQVSYEQYF
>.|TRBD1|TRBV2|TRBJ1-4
CASRPGTGIEKLFF
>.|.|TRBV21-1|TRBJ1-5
CASSTGQGGAKPQHF
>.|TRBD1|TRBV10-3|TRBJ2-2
CATIHSGTGGTGELFF
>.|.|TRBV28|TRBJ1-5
CASTGTRNQPQHF
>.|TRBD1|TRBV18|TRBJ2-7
CASAGTGGEQYF
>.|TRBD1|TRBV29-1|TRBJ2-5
CSATQGAHQETQYF
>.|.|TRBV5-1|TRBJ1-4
CASSLVLQSEKLFF
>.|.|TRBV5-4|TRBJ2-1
CASSFPKQGSSYNEQFF
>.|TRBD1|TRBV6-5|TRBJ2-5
CASSPATGEETQYF
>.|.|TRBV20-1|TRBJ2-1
CSARSYNEQFF
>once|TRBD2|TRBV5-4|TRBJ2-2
CASSSGLLNTGELFF
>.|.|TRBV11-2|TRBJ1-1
CASRSLFGGRGTEAFF
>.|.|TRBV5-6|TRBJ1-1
CASSGQGMNTEAFF
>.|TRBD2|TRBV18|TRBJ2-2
CASSAEAGDTGELFF
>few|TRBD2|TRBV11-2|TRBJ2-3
CASSLLAGSDTQYF
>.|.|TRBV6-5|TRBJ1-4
CASSYSIGRTNEKLFF
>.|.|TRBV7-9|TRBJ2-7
CASGRDGPLSEQYF
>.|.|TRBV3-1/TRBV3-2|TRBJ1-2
CASSQDVRGGSTF
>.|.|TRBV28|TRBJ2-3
CASSDQRTTDTQYF
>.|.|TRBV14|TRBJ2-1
CASSPRGSNEQFF
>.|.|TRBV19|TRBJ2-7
CASSIYFSYEQYF
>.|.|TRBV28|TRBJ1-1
CASSLVPSYRVQDTEAFF
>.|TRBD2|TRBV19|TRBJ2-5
CASSVGTSAQETQYF
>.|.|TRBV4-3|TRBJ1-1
CASSQDRVRTEAFF
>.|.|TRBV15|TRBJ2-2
CATSRGTGETGELFF
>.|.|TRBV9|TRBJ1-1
CASSVGVGNTEAFF
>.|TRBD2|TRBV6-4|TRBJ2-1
CASSGLAGGHDEQFF
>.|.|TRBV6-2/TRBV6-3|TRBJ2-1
CASSYSRLVSYNEQFF
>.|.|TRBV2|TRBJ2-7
CASRSQGAPSEQYF
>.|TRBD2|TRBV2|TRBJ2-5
CASSEASGSGETQYF
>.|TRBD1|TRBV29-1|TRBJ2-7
CSVAGQDYEQYF
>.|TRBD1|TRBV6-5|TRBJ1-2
CASKGGIYGYTF
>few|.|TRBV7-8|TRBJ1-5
CASSLVRQPSNQPQHF
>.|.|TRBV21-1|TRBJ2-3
CASNTQRGKPEIFCTDTQYF
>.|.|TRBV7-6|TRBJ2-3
CASSPPGASTDTQYF
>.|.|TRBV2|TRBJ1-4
CASSEARGKLFF
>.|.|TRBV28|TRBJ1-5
CASSLSGGVRQPQHF
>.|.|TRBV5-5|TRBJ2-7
CASSLAWSYEQYF
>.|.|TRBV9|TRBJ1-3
CASSDQYGNTIYF
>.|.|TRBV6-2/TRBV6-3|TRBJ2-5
CASSYFRGRETQYF
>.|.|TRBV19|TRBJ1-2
CASSEAGQPPGYTF
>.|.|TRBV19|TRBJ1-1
CASSIGDPGRTEAFF
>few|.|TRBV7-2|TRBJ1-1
CASSLMGFTEAFF
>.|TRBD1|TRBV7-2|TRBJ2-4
CASSFTGTENIQYF
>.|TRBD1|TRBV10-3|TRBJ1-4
CAISPGQTTTNEKLFF
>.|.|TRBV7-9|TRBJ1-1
CASSLGGPRNTEAFF
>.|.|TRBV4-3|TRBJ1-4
CASSQDSPWTAWGEKLFF
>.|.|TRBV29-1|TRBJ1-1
CSVESPTDEAFF
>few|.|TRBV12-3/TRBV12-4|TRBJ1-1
CASSFQGGTEAFF